This T cell receptor beta chain was obtained from a study of blood T cell repertoires in COVID-19. Overall study context: Acute-phase and convalescent COVID-19 samples originated in the United States, Italy and Spain. In each case, the material was cDNA or gDNA derived from T cells, B-cell-depleted T cells, or PBMCs.

Per the authors' pipeline: Reference gene primer amplification in the assay estimated nucleated cell counts. The protocol was immunoSEQ multiplex PCR, while the TCRdb copy is restricted to in-frame clones and leaves out a portion. D and trimming were read from the DNA, whereas the V and J calls and clone size are those reported in that table. The repertoire holds around 300,000 clones, with around 90% as singletons. This CDR3 spans 14 amino acids. The J segment lost 6 bases and the V segment lost 7 bases, leaving 9 bases of the junction unmatched. Germline V CDR1 and CDR2: SGHTA, FQGNSA. Cohorts were determined from participant-reported clinical history.

The sequence was collected from a woman between 40 and 50 years old who had recovered from COVID-19. Sequenced sample: PBMCs or T cells enriched from blood (not recorded which). The V call is TRBV7-2, the J call TRBJ2-1, with 7 bases fitting TRBD1. This chain's CDR3 is CASTSTRGSNEQFF. CDR3 DNA: TGTGCCAGCACTTCTACCAGGGGGAGCAATGAGCAGTTCTTC.